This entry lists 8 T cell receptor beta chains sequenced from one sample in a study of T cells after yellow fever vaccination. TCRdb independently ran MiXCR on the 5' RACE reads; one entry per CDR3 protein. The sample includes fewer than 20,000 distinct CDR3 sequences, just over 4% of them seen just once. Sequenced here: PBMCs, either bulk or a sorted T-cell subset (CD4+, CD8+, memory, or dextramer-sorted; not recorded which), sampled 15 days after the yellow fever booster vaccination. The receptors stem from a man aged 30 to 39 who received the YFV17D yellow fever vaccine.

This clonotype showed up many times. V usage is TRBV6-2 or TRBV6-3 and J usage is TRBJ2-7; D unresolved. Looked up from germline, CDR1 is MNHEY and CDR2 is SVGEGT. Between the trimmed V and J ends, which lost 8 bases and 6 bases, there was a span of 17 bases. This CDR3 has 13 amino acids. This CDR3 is CASQASPLIEQYF. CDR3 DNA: TGTGCCAGCCAGGCCAGTCCGCTTATCGAGCAGTACTTC.

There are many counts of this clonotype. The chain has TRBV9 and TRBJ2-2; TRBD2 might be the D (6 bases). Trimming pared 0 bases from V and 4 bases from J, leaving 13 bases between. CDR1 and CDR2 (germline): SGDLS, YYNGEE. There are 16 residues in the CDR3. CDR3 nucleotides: TGTGCCAGCAGCGTAGGGGGGAGGCCGGTCACCGGGGAGCTGTTTTTT. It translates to CASSVGGRPVTGELFF.

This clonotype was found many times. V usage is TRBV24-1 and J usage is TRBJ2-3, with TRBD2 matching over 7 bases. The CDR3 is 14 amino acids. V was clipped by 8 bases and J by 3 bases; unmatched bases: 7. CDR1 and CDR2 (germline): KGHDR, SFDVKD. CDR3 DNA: TGTGCCACCATCGGCGGGAGAAAAACAGATACGCAGTATTTT. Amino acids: CATIGGRKTDTQYF.

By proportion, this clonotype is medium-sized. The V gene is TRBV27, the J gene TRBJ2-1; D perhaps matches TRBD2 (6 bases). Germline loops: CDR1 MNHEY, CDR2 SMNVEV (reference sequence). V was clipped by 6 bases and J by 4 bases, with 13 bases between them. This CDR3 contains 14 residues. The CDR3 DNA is TGTGCCAGCAGGACGGGACTCCTTTACAATGAGCAGTTCTTC. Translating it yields CASRTGLLYNEQFF.

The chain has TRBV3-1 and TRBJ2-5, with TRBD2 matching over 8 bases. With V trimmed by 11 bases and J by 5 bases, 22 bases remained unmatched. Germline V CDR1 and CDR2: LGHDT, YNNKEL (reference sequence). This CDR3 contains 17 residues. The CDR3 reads CACSQDHQRELAETQYF. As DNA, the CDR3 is TGTGCCTGCTCCCAAGATCACCAGCGGGAGTTAGCGGAGACCCAGTACTTC.

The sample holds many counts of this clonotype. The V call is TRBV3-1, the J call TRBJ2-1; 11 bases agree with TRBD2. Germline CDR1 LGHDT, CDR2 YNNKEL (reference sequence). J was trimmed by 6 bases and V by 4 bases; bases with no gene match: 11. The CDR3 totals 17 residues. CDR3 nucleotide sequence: TGTGCCAGCAGCCGTCCCAGGGGGACTAGCGGACGCAATGAGCAGTTCTTC. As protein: CASSRPRGTSGRNEQFF.

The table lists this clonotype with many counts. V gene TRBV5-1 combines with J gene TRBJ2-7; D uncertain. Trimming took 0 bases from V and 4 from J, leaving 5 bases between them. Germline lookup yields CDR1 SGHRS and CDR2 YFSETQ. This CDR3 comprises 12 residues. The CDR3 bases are TGCGCCAGCAGCTTGGAAGGGTACGAGCAGTACTTC. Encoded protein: CASSLEGYEQYF.

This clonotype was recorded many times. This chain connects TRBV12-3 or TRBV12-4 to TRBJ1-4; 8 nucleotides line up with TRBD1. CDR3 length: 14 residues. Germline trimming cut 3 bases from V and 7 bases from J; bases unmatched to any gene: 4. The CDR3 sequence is CASSFRQGSEKLFF. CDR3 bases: TGTGCCAGCAGTTTCCGACAGGGGTCTGAAAAACTGTTTTTT.